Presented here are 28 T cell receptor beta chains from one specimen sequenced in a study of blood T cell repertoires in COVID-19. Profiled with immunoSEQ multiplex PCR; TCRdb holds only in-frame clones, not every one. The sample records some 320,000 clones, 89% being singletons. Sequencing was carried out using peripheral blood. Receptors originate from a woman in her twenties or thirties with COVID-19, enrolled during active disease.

CDR3 nucleotide sequence: TGCAGCGTTATTGGCAGGGTTTACACTGAAGCTTTCTTT. It specifies CSVIGRVYTEAFF. V is TRBV29-1 and J is TRBJ1-1, with D possibly TRBD1 on 5 matching bases. The CDR3 spans 13 residues. Per germline, CDR1 SQVTM and CDR2 ANQGSEA. Trimming removed 5 bases at V and 3 bases at J, with 13 bases between. Variable domain in full (rest from reference TRBV29-1 and TRBJ1-1): SAVISQKPSRDICQRGTSLTIQCQVDSQVTMMFWYRQQPGQSLTLIATANQGSEATYESGFVIDKFPISRPNLTFSTLTVSNMSPEDSSIYLCSVIGRVYTEAFFGQGTRLTVV.

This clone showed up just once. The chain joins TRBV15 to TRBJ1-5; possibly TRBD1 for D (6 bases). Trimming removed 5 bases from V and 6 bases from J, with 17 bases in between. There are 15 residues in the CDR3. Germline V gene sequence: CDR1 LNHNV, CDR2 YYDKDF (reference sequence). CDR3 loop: CATSASGADPQPQHF. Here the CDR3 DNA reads TGTGCCACCAGCGCCTCAGGGGCGGACCCTCAGCCCCAGCATTTT. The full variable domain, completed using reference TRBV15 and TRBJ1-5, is DAMVIQNPRYQVTQFGKPVTLSCSQTLNHNVMYWYQQKSSQAPKLLFHYYDKDFNNEADTPDNFQSRRPNTSFCFLDIRSPGLGDTAMYLCATSASGADPQPQHFGDGTRLSIL.

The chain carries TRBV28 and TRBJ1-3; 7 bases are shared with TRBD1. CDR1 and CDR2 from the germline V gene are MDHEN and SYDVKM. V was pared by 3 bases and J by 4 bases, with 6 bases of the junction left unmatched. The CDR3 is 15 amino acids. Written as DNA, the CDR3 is TGTGCCAGCAGTTTCACAGGGGCAGAGGGAAACACCATATATTTT. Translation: CASSFTGAEGNTIYF.

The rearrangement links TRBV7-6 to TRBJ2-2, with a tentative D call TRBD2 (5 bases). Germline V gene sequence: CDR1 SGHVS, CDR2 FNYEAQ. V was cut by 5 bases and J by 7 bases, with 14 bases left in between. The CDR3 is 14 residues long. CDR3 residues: CASSPPASHGELFF. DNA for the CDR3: TGTGCCAGCAGCCCCCCCGCTAGCCACGGGGAGCTGTTTTTT.

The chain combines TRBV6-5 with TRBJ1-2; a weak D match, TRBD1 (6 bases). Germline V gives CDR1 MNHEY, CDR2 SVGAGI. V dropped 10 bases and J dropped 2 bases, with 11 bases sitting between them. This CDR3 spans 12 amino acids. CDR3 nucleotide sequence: TGTGCCACACATACAGGGAACTATGGCTACACCTTC. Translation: CATHTGNYGYTF.

CDR3 DNA sequence: TGTGCCAGCAGCTTGGAGACCCAGGGCAATCAGCCCCAGCATTTT. This sequence encodes CASSLETQGNQPQHF. The chain has TRBV5-6 and TRBJ1-5, with D hard to call. Trimming removed 0 bases at V and 2 bases at J, with 9 bases between. The CDR3 covers 15 residues. In germline, CDR1 is SGHDT, CDR2 YYEEEE.

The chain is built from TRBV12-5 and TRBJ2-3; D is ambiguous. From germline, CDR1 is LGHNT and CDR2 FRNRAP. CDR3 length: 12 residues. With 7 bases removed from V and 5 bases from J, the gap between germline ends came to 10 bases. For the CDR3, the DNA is TGTGCTAGTGTCACGGTCGGAGATACGCAGTATTTT. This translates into CASVTVGDTQYF. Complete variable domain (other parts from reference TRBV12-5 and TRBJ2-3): DARVTQTPRHKVTEMGQEVTMRCQPILGHNTVFWYRQTMMQGLELLAYFRNRAPLDDSGMPKDRFSAEMPDATLATLKIQPSEPRDSAVYFCASVTVGDTQYFGPGTRLTVL.

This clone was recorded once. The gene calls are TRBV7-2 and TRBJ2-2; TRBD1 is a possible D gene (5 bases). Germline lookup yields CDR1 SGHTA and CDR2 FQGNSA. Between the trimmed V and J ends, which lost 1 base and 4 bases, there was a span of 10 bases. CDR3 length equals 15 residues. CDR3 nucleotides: TGTGCCAGCAGCTTAGTGGGGCAGCGCACCGGGGAGCTGTTTTTT. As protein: CASSLVGQRTGELFF.

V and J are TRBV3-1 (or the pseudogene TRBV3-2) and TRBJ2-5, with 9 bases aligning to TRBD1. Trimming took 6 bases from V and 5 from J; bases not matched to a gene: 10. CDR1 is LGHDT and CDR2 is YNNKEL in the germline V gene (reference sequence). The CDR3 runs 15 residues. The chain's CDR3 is CASSRPGQGYETQYF. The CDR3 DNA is TGTGCCAGCAGTCGCCCCGGACAGGGGTATGAGACCCAGTACTTC.

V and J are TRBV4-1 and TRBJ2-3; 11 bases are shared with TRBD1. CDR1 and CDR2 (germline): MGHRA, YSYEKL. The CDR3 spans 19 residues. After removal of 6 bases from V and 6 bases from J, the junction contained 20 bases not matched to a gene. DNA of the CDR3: TGCGCCAGCAGACATACTTTCCTGGTCGGACAGGGGGCGGGGGATACGCAGTATTTT. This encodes CASRHTFLVGQGAGDTQYF.

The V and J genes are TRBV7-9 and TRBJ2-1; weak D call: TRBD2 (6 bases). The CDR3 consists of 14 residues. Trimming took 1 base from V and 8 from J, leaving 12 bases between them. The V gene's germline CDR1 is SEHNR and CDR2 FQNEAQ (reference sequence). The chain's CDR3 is CASSLGLVDDEQFF. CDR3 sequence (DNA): TGTGCCAGCAGCTTAGGACTAGTAGACGATGAGCAGTTCTTC.

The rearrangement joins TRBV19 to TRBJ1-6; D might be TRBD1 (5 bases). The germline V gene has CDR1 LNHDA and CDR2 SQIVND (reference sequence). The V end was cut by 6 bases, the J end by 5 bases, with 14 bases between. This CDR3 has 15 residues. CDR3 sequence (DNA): TGTGCCAGTAGCCATCTGGCAGGGAATAATTCACCCCTCCACTTT. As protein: CASSHLAGNNSPLHF.

The CDR3 DNA reads as TGTGCCAGCAGCTTACGGGTCGGGGAAGGACCTAACTATGGCTACACCTTC. Its translation: CASSLRVGEGPNYGYTF. This sequence joins TRBV7-9 and TRBJ1-2; D gene unclear. V was clipped by 2 bases and J by 0 bases, with 16 bases between them. From germline, CDR1 is SEHNR and CDR2 FQNEAQ (reference sequence). The CDR3 runs to 17 residues.

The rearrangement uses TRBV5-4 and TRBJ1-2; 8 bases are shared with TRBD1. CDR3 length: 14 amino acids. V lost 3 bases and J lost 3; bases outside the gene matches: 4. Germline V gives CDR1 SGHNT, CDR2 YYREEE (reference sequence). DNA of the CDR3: TGTGCCAGCAGCTCCGGGACAGGCGACTATGGCTACACCTTC. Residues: CASSSGTGDYGYTF. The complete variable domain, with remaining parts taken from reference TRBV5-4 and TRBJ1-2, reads ETGVTQSPTHLIKTRGQQVTLRCSSQSGHNTVSWYQQALGQGPQFIFQYYREEENGRGNFPPRFSGLQFPNYSSELNVNALELDDSALYLCASSSGTGDYGYTFGSGTRLTVV.

For the CDR3, the DNA is TGCGCCAGCAGCCACCTCGGGACTATGGGCTACACCTTC. Protein sequence: CASSHLGTMGYTF. The chain employs TRBV4-1 and TRBJ1-2, with D perhaps matching TRBD1 (5 bases). Looked up from germline, CDR1 is MGHRA and CDR2 is YSYEKL. The length of the CDR3 is 13 residues. V gave up 3 bases and J gave up 8 bases, with 13 bases separating them.

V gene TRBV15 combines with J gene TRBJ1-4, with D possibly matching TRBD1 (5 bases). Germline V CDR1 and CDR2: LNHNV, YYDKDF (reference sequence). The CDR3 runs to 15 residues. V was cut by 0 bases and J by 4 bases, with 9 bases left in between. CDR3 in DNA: TGTGCCACCAGCAGAGAGTTAGGGGTTAATGAAAAACTGTTTTTT. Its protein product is CATSRELGVNEKLFF.

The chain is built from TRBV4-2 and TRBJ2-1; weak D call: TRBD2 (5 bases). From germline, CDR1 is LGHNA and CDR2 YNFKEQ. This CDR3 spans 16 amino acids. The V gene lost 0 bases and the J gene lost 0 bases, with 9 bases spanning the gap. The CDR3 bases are TGTGCCAGCAGCCAAGACGTGGGGAGCTCCTACAATGAGCAGTTCTTC. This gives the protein CASSQDVGSSYNEQFF.

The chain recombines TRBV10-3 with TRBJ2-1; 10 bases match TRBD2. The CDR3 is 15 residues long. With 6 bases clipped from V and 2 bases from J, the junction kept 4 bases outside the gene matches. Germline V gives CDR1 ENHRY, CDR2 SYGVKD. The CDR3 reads CAISASGGAYNEQFF. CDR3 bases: TGTGCCATCAGCGCCAGCGGGGGGGCCTACAATGAGCAGTTCTTC.

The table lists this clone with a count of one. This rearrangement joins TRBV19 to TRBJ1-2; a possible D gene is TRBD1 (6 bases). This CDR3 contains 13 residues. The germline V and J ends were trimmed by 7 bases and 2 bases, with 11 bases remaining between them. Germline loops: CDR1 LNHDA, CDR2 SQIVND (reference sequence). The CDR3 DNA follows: TGTGCCAGTAACTTTGGGGGCAACTATGGCTACACCTTC. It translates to CASNFGGNYGYTF.

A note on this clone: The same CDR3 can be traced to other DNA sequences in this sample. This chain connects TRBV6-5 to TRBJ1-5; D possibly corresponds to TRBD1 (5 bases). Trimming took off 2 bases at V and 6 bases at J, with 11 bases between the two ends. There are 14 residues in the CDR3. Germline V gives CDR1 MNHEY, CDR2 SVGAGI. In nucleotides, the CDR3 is TGTGCCAGCAGTTACACAGGCCAAGGTCAGCCCCAGCATTTT. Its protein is CASSYTGQGQPQHF.

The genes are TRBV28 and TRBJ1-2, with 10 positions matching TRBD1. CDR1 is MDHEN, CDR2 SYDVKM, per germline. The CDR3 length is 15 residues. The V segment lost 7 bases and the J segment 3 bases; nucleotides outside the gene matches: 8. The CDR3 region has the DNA TGTGCCAGCACCTCTAGGACAGGGGGGCACTATGGCTACACCTTC. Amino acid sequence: CASTSRTGGHYGYTF.

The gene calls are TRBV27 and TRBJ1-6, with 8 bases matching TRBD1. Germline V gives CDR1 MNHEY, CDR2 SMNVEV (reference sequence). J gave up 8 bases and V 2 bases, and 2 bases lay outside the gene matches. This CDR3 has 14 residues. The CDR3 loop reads CASSLRQGYSPLHF. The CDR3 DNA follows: TGTGCCAGCAGTTTAAGACAGGGGTATTCACCCCTCCACTTT.

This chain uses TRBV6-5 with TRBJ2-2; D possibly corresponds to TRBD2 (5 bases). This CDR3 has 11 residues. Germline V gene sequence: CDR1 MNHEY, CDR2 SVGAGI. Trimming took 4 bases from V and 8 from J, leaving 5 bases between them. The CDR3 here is CASSSGGELFF. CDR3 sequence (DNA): TGTGCCAGCAGTTCGGGGGGGGAGCTGTTTTTT.

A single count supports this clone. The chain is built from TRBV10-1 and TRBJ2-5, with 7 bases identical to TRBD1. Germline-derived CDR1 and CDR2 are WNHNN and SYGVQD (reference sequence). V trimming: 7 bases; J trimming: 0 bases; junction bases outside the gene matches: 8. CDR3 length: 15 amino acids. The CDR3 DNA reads TGCGCCAGCACCTGGACAGGTTCCTACCAAGAGACCCAGTACTTC. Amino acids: CASTWTGSYQETQYF.

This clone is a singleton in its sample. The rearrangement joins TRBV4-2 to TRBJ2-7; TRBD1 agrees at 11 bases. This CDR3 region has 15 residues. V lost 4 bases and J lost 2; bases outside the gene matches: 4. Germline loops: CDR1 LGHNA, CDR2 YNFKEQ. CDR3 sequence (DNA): TGTGCCAGCAGCCCCCGGACAGGGGGCGCCTACGAGCAGTACTTC. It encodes CASSPRTGGAYEQYF.

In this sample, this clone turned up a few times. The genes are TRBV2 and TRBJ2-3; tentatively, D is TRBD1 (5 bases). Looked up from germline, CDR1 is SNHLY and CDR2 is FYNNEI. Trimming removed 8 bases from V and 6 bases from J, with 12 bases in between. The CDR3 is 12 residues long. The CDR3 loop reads CASGREKDTQYF. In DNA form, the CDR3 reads TGTGCCAGCGGCAGGGAAAAGGATACGCAGTATTTT.

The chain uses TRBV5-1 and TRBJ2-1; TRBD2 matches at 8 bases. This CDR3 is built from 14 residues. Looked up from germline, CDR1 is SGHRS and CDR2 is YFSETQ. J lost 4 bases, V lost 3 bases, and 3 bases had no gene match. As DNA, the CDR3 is TGCGCCAGCAGCTCCGGGACTAGATACAATGAGCAGTTCTTC. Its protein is CASSSGTRYNEQFF.

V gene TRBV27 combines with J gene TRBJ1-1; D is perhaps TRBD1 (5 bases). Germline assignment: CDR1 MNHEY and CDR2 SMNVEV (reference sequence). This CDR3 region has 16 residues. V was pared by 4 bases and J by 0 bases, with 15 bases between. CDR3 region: CASSSPGLLMNTEAFF. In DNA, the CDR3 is TGTGCCAGCAGTTCCCCGGGACTCCTAATGAACACTGAAGCTTTCTTT.